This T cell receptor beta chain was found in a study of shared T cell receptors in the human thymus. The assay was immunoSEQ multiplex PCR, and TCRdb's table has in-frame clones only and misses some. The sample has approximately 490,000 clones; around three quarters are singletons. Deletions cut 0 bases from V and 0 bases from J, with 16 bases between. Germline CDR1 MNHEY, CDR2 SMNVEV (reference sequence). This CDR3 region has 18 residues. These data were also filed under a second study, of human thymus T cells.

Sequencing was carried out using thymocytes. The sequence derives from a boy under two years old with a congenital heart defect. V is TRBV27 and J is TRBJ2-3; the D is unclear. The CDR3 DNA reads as TGTGCCAGCAGTTTATCGGAGATTAAGACCTCTAGCACAGATACGCAGTATTTT. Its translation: CASSLSEIKTSSTDTQYF.